This entry lists 2 T cell receptor beta chains sequenced from one sample in a study of T cells in Graves' hyperthyroidism and ophthalmopathy. RNA transcripts were the template for amplifying TCR beta CDR3 regions. An initial round of RT-PCR targeting the TCR CDR3 relied on the HTBI primer set. TCRdb itself ran the multiplex PCR reads through MiXCR, one entry per CDR3 protein. Of roughly 45,000 distinct CDR3 sequences in the sample, over 45% are singletons; the top ten hold 32%. Source material: peripheral blood or thyroid tissue (not recorded which). The receptors shown here come from a woman between 45 and 60 years old with Graves' hyperthyroidism.

This clonotype was counted at least ten times. V usage is TRBV7-9 and J usage is TRBJ2-7; 14 bases are shared with TRBD2. Germline CDR1 SEHNR, CDR2 FQNEAQ (reference sequence). The CDR3 consists of 16 residues. Germline trimming cut 5 bases from V and 6 bases from J; bases unmatched to any gene: 9. CDR3 sequence: CASSTGTSGSWREQYF. CDR3 DNA sequence: TGTGCCAGCAGCACCGGGACTAGCGGGAGTTGGCGCGAGCAGTACTTC.

In the case of this clonotype: A much larger clone is a single base away; this may be a read error. The CDR3 loop is CASSQGAESPLHF. The DNA for the CDR3 is TGTGCCAGCAGCCAAGGGGCTGAGTCACCCCTCCACTTT. The chain joins TRBV3-1 to TRBJ1-6; the D is unclear. With 1 base removed from V and 10 bases from J, the gap between germline ends came to 8 bases. Germline V lookup: CDR1 LGHDT, CDR2 YNNKEL (reference sequence). The CDR3 loop spans 13 amino acids. Supplemented by reference TRBV3-1 and TRBJ1-6, the full variable domain reads DTAVSQTPKYLVTQMGNDKSIKCEQNLGHDTMYWYKQDSKKFLKIMFSYNNKELIINETVPNRFSPKSPDKAHLNLHINSLELGDSAVYFCASSQGAESPLHFGNGTRLTVT.